The T cell receptor beta chain under discussion was sequenced for a study of control samples from healthy donors and cancer patients. Method: immunoSEQ multiplex PCR; TCRdb's copy keeps in-frame clones and lacks some. The sample lists approximately 82,000 clones; roughly 94% were seen once. V shed 6 bases and J shed 1 base, with 15 bases lying between them. The CDR3 length is 15 residues. CDR1 and CDR2 from the germline V gene are LGHDT and YNNKEL (reference sequence). The chain is built from TRBV3-1 (or the pseudogene TRBV3-2) and TRBJ1-1; D perhaps matches TRBD1 (6 bases). Sequences were obtained from blood. This TCR was sampled from a woman in her late teens or twenties in good health. DNA for the CDR3: TGTGCCAGCAGGAGGACAGAAAACTCGAACACTGAAGCTTTCTTT. Its protein product is CASRRTENSNTEAFF.